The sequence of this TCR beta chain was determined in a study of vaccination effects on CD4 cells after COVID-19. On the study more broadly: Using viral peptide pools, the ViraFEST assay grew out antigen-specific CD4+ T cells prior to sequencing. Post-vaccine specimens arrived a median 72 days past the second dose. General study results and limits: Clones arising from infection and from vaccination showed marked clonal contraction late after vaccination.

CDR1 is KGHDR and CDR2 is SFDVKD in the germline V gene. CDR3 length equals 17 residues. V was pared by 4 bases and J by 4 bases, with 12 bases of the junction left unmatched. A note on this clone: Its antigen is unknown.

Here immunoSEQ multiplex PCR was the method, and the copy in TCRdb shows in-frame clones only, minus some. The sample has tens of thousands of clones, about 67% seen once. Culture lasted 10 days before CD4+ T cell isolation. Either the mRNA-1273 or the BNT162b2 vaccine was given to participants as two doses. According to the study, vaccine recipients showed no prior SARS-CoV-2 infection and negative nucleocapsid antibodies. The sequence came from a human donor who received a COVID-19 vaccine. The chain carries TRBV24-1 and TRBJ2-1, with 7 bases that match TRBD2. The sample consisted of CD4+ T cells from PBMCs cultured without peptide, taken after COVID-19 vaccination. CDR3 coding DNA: TGTGCCACCAGTGACTCTACTCTAGCGGCCTCATACAATGAGCAGTTCTTC. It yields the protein CATSDSTLAASYNEQFF.